The 21 T cell receptor beta chains below come from one sample, sequenced in a study of response to subunit inactivated influenza vaccine. TCRdb ran MiXCR on the RT-PCR reads and lists one entry per CDR3 protein. In the table there are about 540,000 distinct CDR3 sequences, around 25% of which are singletons. A further study also used this sample, focusing on T cells expressing NK-cell markers. In that study: Libraries used 5'RACE template switching adding universal primer site and UMIs.

The sample consisted of CD4+ T cells sorted from PBMCs, taken roughly 13 days after vaccination. These receptors originate from a man aged 50 or older who received an inactivated influenza vaccine.

This chain links TRBV20-1 with TRBJ2-7; D may match TRBD1 or TRBD2 (5 bases each). The CDR3 extends over 12 amino acids. Germline lookup yields CDR1 DFQATT and CDR2 SNEGSKA (reference sequence). V was cut by 1 base and J by 6 bases, with 10 bases left in between. The CDR3 region has the DNA TGCAGTGCTAGAGTTGTGGGACCCGAGCAGTACTTC. It codes for CSARVVGPEQYF.

This clonotype occurred a few times. Here the CDR3 DNA reads TGCGCCAGCAGCTCAAAGCAGGGGAACTATGGCTACACCTTC. This sequence encodes CASSSKQGNYGYTF. The gene calls are TRBV5-1 and TRBJ1-2; D perhaps matches TRBD1 (6 bases). CDR3 length: 14 amino acids. Trimming cost V 3 bases and J 2 bases, with 11 bases left between them. Looked up from germline, CDR1 is SGHRS and CDR2 is YFSETQ.

This clonotype was detected a few times. V usage is TRBV7-2 and J usage is TRBJ1-2; D unresolved. The V end was cut by 1 base, the J end by 7 bases, with 16 bases between. Germline V gene data show CDR1 as SGHTA and CDR2 as FQGNSA. This CDR3 contains 15 residues. Here the CDR3 reads CASSLVWAGASGYTF. CDR3 coding DNA: TGTGCCAGCAGCTTAGTTTGGGCAGGAGCAAGTGGCTACACCTTC.

The rearrangement uses TRBV4-2 and TRBJ2-1; 8 bases are a match to TRBD2. V trimming: 4 bases; J trimming: 6 bases; junction bases outside the gene matches: 11. The CDR3 sequence is 16 residues long. Germline V gene sequence: CDR1 LGHNA, CDR2 YNFKEQ. The CDR3 nucleotides are TGTGCCAGCAGCCCTGTTCCGGGAGGGCGGCGCAATGAGCAGTTCTTC. It is translated as CASSPVPGGRRNEQFF.

This clonotype appeared a few times. This chain joins TRBV6-1 and TRBJ2-7; 7 nucleotides line up with TRBD2. The CDR3 totals 16 residues. J lost 0 bases, V lost 6 bases, and 11 bases had no gene match. Germline values: CDR1 MNHNS, CDR2 SASEGT. CDR3 region: CASRVAGLSSSYEQYF. For the CDR3, the DNA is TGTGCCAGCAGAGTAGCGGGCCTTTCAAGCTCCTACGAGCAGTACTTC.

There are a few counts of this clonotype. The genes are TRBV11-2 and TRBJ2-3; a weak D match, TRBD2 (6 bases). The CDR3 runs to 16 residues. From germline, CDR1 is SGHAT and CDR2 FQNNGV. Trimming pared 5 bases from V and 0 bases from J, leaving 15 bases between. The CDR3 DNA reads TGTGCCAGCAGCCGAATCCCCGGGGGAAGCACAGATACGCAGTATTTT. Translated: CASSRIPGGSTDTQYF.

The rearrangement uses TRBV16 and TRBJ2-3, with 7 positions matching TRBD2. Trimming cost V 4 bases and J 0 bases; bases outside gene matches: 7. The germline V gene encodes CDR1 KGHSY and CDR2 FQNENV. CDR3 length: 16 residues. The CDR3 spells CASSRTGGSSTDTQYF. In DNA, the CDR3 is TGTGCCAGCAGCCGGACGGGAGGATCTAGCACAGATACGCAGTATTTT.

This clonotype occurred many times. This chain connects TRBV2 to TRBJ2-7; 8 bases agree with TRBD2. Looked up from germline, CDR1 is SNHLY and CDR2 is FYNNEI. Unmatched junction bases numbered 15, after V lost 3 bases and J lost 2 bases. The CDR3 runs 18 residues. The CDR3 bases are TGTGCCAGCAGTGATTGGGGAAGGATGGGACTAGACGCCTACGAGCAGTACTTC. Translating it yields CASSDWGRMGLDAYEQYF.

The chain uses TRBV15 and TRBJ2-3; a weak D match, TRBD2 (7 bases). This CDR3 has 18 amino acids. Trimming left V 0 bases short and J 4 bases short, with 20 bases between. Per germline, CDR1 LNHNV and CDR2 YYDKDF (reference sequence). The CDR3 spells CATSREKGGGARADTQYF. The DNA for the CDR3 is TGTGCCACCAGCAGAGAGAAGGGAGGGGGGGCCAGGGCAGATACGCAGTATTTT.

CDR3 loop: CASSYHRGPDQPQHF. DNA of the CDR3: TGTGCCAGCAGTTACCACAGGGGGCCGGATCAGCCCCAGCATTTT. The genes are TRBV6-2 or TRBV6-3 and TRBJ1-5; 9 positions match TRBD1. CDR3 size: 15 residues. Looked up from germline, CDR1 is MNHEY and CDR2 is SVGEGT. The V gene end was trimmed by 2 bases and the J gene end by 5 bases; junction bases not matched to a gene: 4.

The chain is built from TRBV3-1 and TRBJ2-7; the match to TRBD2 covers 11 bases. In germline, CDR1 is LGHDT, CDR2 YNNKEL (reference sequence). This CDR3 comprises 16 residues. The trim removed 0 bases at V and 1 base at J, leaving 2 bases unmatched. The CDR3 here is CASSQDTSGSSYEQYF. The CDR3 DNA follows: TGTGCCAGCAGCCAAGATACTAGCGGGAGTTCCTACGAGCAGTACTTC.

Many counts were recorded for this clonotype. The CDR3 loop reads CASSLSGNTIYF. CDR3 bases: TGTGCCAGCAGTCTCTCTGGAAACACCATATATTTT. The genes are TRBV12-3 or TRBV12-4 and TRBJ1-3; D is uncertain. The CDR3 length is 12 residues. Trimming left V 5 bases short and J 0 bases short, with 2 bases between.

This clonotype was seen only a few times. This chain uses TRBV7-3 with TRBJ2-1; 9 nucleotides agree with TRBD2. The CDR3 contains 14 residues. V gave up 3 bases and J gave up 5 bases; unmatched junction bases: 2. Per germline, CDR1 SGHTA and CDR2 FQGTGA. CDR3 region: CASSFSGSNNEQFF. For the CDR3, the DNA is TGTGCCAGCAGCTTTAGCGGGAGTAACAATGAGCAGTTCTTC.

V gene TRBV7-2 combines with J gene TRBJ2-5; 8 bases align to TRBD2. The V segment lost 3 bases and the J segment 1 base; nucleotides outside the gene matches: 4. This CDR3 has 15 amino acids. Germline CDR1 is SGHTA and CDR2 is FQGNSA. In nucleotides, the CDR3 is TGTGCCAGCAGCTTGCGGGGGGCATTCCAAGAGACCCAGTACTTC. As protein: CASSLRGAFQETQYF.

This clonotype was counted only a few times. This rearrangement joins TRBV20-1 to TRBJ2-3; TRBD2 agrees at 8 bases. This CDR3 is 15 amino acids long. Germline V gene data show CDR1 as DFQATT and CDR2 as SNEGSKA (reference sequence). V lost 0 bases and J lost 4; bases outside the gene matches: 6. CDR3 in DNA: TGCAGTGCTAGAGAGGGCGGGGGGATCCCAGATACGCAGTATTTT. Its translation: CSAREGGGIPDTQYF.

The chain recombines TRBV5-1 with TRBJ2-1, with 9 bases that match TRBD1. With 2 bases clipped from V and 4 bases from J, the junction kept 7 bases outside the gene matches. Per the germline V gene, CDR1 is SGHRS and CDR2 is YFSETQ. CDR3 length: 16 residues. The CDR3 loop reads CASSFLGTGRYNEQFF. The DNA for the CDR3 is TGCGCCAGCAGCTTTCTCGGGACAGGGAGATACAATGAGCAGTTCTTC.

V is TRBV6-1 and J is TRBJ1-1; D is unresolved. V lost 6 bases, J lost 2 bases, and 10 bases lay in between. Germline CDR1 MNHNS, CDR2 SASEGT. The CDR3 loop spans 13 amino acids. This CDR3 is CASRMTPNTEAFF. CDR3 bases: TGTGCCAGCAGAATGACTCCAAACACTGAAGCTTTCTTT.

At least ten counts were recorded for this clonotype. The CDR3 DNA reads as TGCGCCAGCAGCCAATCCGGGACCGGTAATGAAAAACTGTTTTTT. It is translated as CASSQSGTGNEKLFF. The genes are TRBV4-1 and TRBJ1-4; possible D gene TRBD1, 5 bases. CDR1 is MGHRA and CDR2 is YSYEKL in the germline V gene. The CDR3 has 15 amino acids. V was pared by 2 bases and J by 4 bases, with 11 bases between.

The V gene is TRBV28, the J gene TRBJ2-7; D possibly corresponds to TRBD2 (7 bases). Germline V gene sequence: CDR1 MDHEN, CDR2 SYDVKM. V was cut by 10 bases and J by 0 bases, with 16 bases left in between. This CDR3 comprises 14 residues. The CDR3 DNA is TGTGCCACCAAAGGGGGGGGAAGCTCCTACGAGCAGTACTTC. Translation: CATKGGGSSYEQYF. The entire variable domain, with the rest obtained from reference TRBV28 and TRBJ2-7, is as follows: DVKVTQSSRYLVKRTGEKVFLECVQDMDHENMFWYRQDPGLGLRLIYFSYDVKMKEKGDIPEGYSVSREKKERFSLILESASTNQTSMYLCATKGGGSSYEQYFGPGTRLTVT.

This clonotype was detected only a few times. V gene TRBV29-1 combines with J gene TRBJ2-5, with TRBD2 matching 10 bases. The CDR3 is 13 residues long. V shed 6 bases and J 5 bases; nucleotides not matched to a gene: 6. Germline CDR1 and CDR2: SQVTM and ANQGSEA. This chain's CDR3 is CSVVAGGGETQYF. In DNA form, the CDR3 reads TGCAGCGTAGTAGCGGGAGGAGGGGAGACCCAGTACTTC.

This clonotype has just a few counts. Here the CDR3 DNA reads TGTGCCAGCAGCGCTGGACAGGCGATTAGCTATGGCTACACCTTC. Translation gives CASSAGQAISYGYTF. J is TRBJ1-2 and V is TRBV7-2; 7 bases fit TRBD1. The CDR3 has 15 amino acids. Trimming at V came to 5 bases and at J to 4 bases, leaving 10 bases not matched to a gene. Germline V gives CDR1 SGHTA, CDR2 FQGNSA.